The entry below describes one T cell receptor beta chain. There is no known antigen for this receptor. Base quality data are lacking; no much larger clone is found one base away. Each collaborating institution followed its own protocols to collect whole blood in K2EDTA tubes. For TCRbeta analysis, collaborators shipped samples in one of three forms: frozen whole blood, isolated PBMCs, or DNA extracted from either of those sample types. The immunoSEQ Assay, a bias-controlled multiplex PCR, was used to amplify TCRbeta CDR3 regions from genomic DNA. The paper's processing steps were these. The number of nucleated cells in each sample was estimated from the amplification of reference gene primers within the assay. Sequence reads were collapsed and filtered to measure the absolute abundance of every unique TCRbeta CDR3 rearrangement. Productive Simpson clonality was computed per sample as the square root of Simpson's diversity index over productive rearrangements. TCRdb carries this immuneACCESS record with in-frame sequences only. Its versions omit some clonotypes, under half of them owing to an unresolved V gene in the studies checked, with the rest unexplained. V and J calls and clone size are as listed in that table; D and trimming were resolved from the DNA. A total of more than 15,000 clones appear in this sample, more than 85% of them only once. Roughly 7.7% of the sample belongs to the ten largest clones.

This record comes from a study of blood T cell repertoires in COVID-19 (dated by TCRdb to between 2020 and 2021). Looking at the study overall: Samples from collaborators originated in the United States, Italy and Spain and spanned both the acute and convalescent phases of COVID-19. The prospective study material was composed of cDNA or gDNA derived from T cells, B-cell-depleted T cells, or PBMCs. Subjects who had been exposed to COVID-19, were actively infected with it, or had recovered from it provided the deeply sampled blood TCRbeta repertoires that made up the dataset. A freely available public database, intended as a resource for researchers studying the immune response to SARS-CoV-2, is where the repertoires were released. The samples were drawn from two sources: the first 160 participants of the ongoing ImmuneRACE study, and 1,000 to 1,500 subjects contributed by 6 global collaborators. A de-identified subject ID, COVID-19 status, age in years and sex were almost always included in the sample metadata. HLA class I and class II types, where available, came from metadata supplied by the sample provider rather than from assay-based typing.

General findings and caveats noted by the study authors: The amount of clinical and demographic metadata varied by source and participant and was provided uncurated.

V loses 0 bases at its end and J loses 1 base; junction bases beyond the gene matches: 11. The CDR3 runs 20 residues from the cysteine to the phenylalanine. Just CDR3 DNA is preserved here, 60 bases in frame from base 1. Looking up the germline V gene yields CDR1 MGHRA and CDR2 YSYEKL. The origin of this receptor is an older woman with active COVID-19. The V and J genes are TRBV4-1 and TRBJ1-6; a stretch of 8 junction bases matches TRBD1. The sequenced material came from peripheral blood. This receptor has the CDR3 CASSQDLFDRGGSYNSPLHF. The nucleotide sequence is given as TGCGCCAGCAGCCAAGATCTTTTTGACAGGGGAGGATCCTATAATTCACCCCTCCACTTT.